This T cell receptor beta chain comes out of a study of T cells after yellow fever vaccination. Per germline, CDR1 SGHTA and CDR2 FQGNSA. The V end was cut by 3 bases, the J end by 4 bases, with 15 bases between. This CDR3 has 15 residues. 5'RACE template switching generated TCR cDNA, adding a universal primer site and UMIs. TCRdb re-called the 5' RACE reads through MiXCR, storing one row per CDR3 protein. The sample contains hundreds of thousands of distinct CDR3 sequences, around 12% of which appear only once. Whole-study results and caveats: A small share of clonotypes appeared in both CD4 and CD8 compartments. Reappearance after the booster was observed for most primary-vaccination clones (about 95% CD4, over 70% CD8). Researchers report a weaker secondary response that nonetheless peaked faster, day 5 versus 15.

This clonotype was detected ten times or more. Its antigen remains unknown. Specimen: CD4+ T cells sorted from PBMCs, collected 15 days after the yellow fever booster vaccination. J is TRBJ1-2 and V is TRBV7-2, with a weak D call TRBD1 (6 bases). This receptor was identified in a man aged 18 to 29 who received the YFV17D yellow fever vaccine. The CDR3 sequence is CASSFAGALAYGYTF. The CDR3 coding sequence is TGTGCCAGCAGCTTCGCGGGGGCGCTTGCCTATGGCTACACCTTC.